The TCR beta chain under discussion was sequenced for a study of OX40 agonist ivuxolimab in advanced cancers. Overall study: Patients took ivuxolimab, an agonistic anti-OX40 (CD134) antibody. Study outcomes and limitations: The mean number of expanded clones was higher in CD8+ T cells than in CD4+.

The germline CDR1 and CDR2 sequences are SQVTM and ANQGSEA. The CDR3 has 12 residues. Trimming left V 3 bases short and J 5 bases short, with 10 bases between. Patients were ineligible given autoimmune disease history or systemic immunosuppression. Blood specimens came from baseline, cycle 4 day 1, and cycle 7 day 1. The method was immunoSEQ multiplex PCR; TCRdb's version includes in-frame clones alone and lacks a portion of them. Of thousands of clones listed, approximately 70% are singletons. About this clone: What it binds is unknown.

This sample comprised CD4+ or CD8+ T cells sorted from blood, obtained in a trial of the OX40 agonist ivuxolimab. The sequence was collected from an adult with an advanced solid tumor such as melanoma, head and neck, liver or kidney cancer. This chain joins TRBV29-1 and TRBJ1-2; no definite D call. Written as DNA, the CDR3 is TGCAGCGTTGAGGGTCTTGAGTATGGCTACACCTTC. It translates to CSVEGLEYGYTF.